Sequencing of this TCR beta chain was carried out in a study of blood T cell repertoires in COVID-19. Overall study context: Spain, Italy and the United States supplied samples that represented acute and convalescent COVID-19. PBMCs, B-cell-depleted T cells, or T cells were the source of the cDNA or gDNA that made up the material.

V trimming: 0 bases; J trimming: 5 bases; junction bases outside the gene matches: 9. The CDR3 runs 18 residues. Germline CDR1 is LNHNV and CDR2 is YYDKDF (reference sequence). The participants were between roughly 18 and 89 years old and came from under 25 US areas. Grouping used clinical history reported by participants in a survey and questionnaire. Sequencing was performed with immunoSEQ multiplex PCR; in TCRdb, only in-frame clones are kept and a portion is missing. The table shows some 180,000 clones, with around 80% occurring only once. V and J are TRBV15 and TRBJ1-6; TRBD1 matches at 8 bases. This sequence was found in a man between 60 and 70 years old who had been exposed to COVID-19. The sequenced material came from PBMCs or T cells enriched from blood (not recorded which). CDR3 in DNA: TGTGCCACCAGCAGAGAGGATGGGGCGACAGGGGATAATTCACCCCTCCACTTT. Its protein is CATSREDGATGDNSPLHF.